These T cell receptor beta chains were read from a single sample in a study of beta chain features in type 1 diabetes. Repertoires were generated with immunoSEQ multiplex PCR, while TCRdb's copy carries only in-frame clones and drops some. The sample carries hundreds of thousands of clones, about 11% recorded once. Sequenced: naive CD4+ T cells from blood. The source is a man aged 25 to 40 with type 1 diabetes. Both conserved end residues are part of each CDR3. The D gene is left open where the match is weak. Clone size is not always given. Where it is, it says once, few, many or a class for expanded clones.

TRBJ2-5 | few | TRBV6-1 | . | TGTGCCAGCAGTGAACTGGGGCGAGAGACCCAGTACTTC | CASSELGRETQYF
TRBJ1-2 | . | TRBV28 | . | TGTGCCAGCAGTCCCGTTGTGACAGTGATGCTTTCGCGCGGCTACACCTTC | CASSPVVTVMLSRGYTF
TRBJ2-5 | once | TRBV6-1 | TRBD1 | TGTGCCAGCAGCCTAGGACAGGGAAGGGGAGAGACCCAGTACTTC | CASSLGQGRGETQYF
TRBJ1-2 | . | TRBV5-1 | TRBD1 | TGCGCCAGCAGCTTCTCCCGGGACAGCTATGGCTACACCTTC | CASSFSRDSYGYTF
TRBJ2-3 | . | TRBV7-2 | . | TGTGCCAGCAGCCGTACTAGCACAGATACGCAGTATTTT | CASSRTSTDTQYF
TRBJ2-2 | . | TRBV6-5 | . | TGTGCCAGCAGTTACAACCCAGGGAACACCGGGGAGCTGTTTTTT | CASSYNPGNTGELFF
TRBJ2-7 | few | TRBV4-1 | TRBD1 | TGCGCCAGCAGCCGGGACAGGGCTTACGAGCAGTACTTC | CASSRDRAYEQYF
TRBJ1-5 | few | TRBV25-1 | . | TGTGCCAGCAGTGAATTGGTAGCGTGGCAGCCCCAGCATTTT | CASSELVAWQPQHF
TRBJ2-2 | . | TRBV11-2 | TRBD1 | TGTGCCAGCAGCCTAGACAGGGCCGGGGAGCTGTTTTTT | CASSLDRAGELFF
TRBJ2-1 | few | TRBV7-2 | . | TGTGCCAGCAGCTCCCCGGGGGTTGGCAATGAGCAGTTCTTC | CASSSPGVGNEQFF
TRBJ2-2 | few | TRBV14 | . | TGTGCCAGCAGCCAGTTGGACTTGAACACCGGGGAGCTGTTTTTT | CASSQLDLNTGELFF
TRBJ1-2 | few | TRBV6-5 | . | TGTGCCAGCAGTTACTCGACCGGGTATGGCTACACCTTC | CASSYSTGYGYTF
TRBJ2-7 | . | TRBV29-1 | TRBD1 | TGCAGCGTTGTGGGACAGGGGTACGAGCAGTACTTC | CSVVGQGYEQYF
TRBJ1-2 | few | TRBV29-1 | TRBD1 | TGCAGCGCAACACGACAGGGGGGCGTTGGGGATGGCTACACCTTC | CSATRQGGVGDGYTF
TRBJ2-3 | few | TRBV7-3 | . | TGTGCCAGCAGCCAACAAGATACGCAGTATTTT | CASSQQDTQYF
TRBJ2-5 | . | TRBV15 | . | TGTGCCACCAGCTCGAATCAGAGGGGGGGGCGGGTTGAGACCCAGTACTTC | CATSSNQRGGRVETQYF